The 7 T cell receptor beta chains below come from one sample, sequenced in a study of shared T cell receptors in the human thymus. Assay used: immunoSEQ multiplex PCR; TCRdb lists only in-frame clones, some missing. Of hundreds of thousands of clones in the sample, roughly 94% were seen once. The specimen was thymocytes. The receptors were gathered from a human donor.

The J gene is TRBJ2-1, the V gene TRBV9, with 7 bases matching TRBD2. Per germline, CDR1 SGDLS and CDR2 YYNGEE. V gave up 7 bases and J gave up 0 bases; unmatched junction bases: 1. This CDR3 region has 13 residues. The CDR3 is CASGGSSYNEQFF. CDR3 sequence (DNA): TGTGCCAGCGGCGGGAGCTCCTACAATGAGCAGTTCTTC.

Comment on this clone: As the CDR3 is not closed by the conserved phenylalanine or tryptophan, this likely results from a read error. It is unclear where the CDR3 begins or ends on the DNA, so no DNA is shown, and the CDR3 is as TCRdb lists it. The CDR3 loop is CASSEPPSG. The chain recombines TRBV6-1 with TRBJ2-3. Germline V gene data show CDR1 as MNHNS and CDR2 as SASEGT. A total of 9 residues make up the CDR3, ends included.

CDR3 nucleotides: TGTGCCAGCAGCCTCTATTCCACAGGGACAGATACGCAGTATTTT. Protein sequence: CASSLYSTGTDTQYF. The chain carries TRBV6-6 and TRBJ2-3; a possible D gene is TRBD1 (6 bases). The V end was cut by 6 bases, the J end by 3 bases, with 16 bases between. Germline CDR1 reads MNHNY; CDR2 reads SVGAGI (reference sequence). The CDR3 is 15 amino acids.

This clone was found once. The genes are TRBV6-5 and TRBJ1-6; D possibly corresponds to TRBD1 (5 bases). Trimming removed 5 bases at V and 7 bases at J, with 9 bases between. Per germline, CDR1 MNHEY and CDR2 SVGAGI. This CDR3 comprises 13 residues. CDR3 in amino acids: CASSRDGNSPLHF. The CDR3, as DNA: TGTGCCAGCAGTAGGGACGGAAATTCACCCCTCCACTTT.

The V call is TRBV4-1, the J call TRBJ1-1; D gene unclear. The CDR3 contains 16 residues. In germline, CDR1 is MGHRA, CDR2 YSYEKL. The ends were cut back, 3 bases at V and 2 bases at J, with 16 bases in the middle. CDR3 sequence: CASSQKREQQNTEAFF. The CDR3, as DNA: TGCGCCAGCAGCCAGAAGAGGGAACAGCAAAACACTGAAGCTTTCTTT.

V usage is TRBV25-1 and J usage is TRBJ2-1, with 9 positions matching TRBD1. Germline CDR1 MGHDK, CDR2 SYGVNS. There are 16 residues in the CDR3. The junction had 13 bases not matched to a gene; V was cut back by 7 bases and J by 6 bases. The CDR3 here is CASTTDRGWVGNEQFF. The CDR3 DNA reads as TGTGCCAGCACGACGGACAGGGGTTGGGTGGGCAATGAGCAGTTCTTC.

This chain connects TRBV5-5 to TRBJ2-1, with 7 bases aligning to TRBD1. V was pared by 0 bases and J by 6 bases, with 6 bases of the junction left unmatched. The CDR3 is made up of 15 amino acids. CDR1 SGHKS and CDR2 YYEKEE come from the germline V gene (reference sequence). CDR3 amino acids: CASSLAGPGGNEQFF. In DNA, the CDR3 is TGTGCCAGCAGCTTGGCGGGCCCAGGGGGCAATGAGCAGTTCTTC.